The T cell receptor beta chain described here comes from a study of metastatic and nonmetastatic thyroid tumors (dated by TCRdb to about 2020). For context, the study as a whole: Repertoires were compared across peripheral blood and tumor or nodule tissue samples from malignant and benign thyroid patients. Study-wide conclusions, independent of this receptor: TCR beta diversity was reported as significantly higher in malignant tumors than in benign nodules, in both blood and tumor samples.

The table lists this clone with many counts. Its binding antigen is unknown. It has no much larger one-base neighbor in the sample; base qualities were not kept. To prepare the library, PCR was applied. Reads for this sample came from an Illumina HiSeq 4000. The TCR beta-chain CDR3 region of each patient was profiled by high-throughput sequencing. The paper's data handling went like this. The researchers built a classifier to tell apart papillary thyroid cancer patients with distant metastasis, based on CDR3 differences among clinicopathological groups. The Shannon index was used to measure repertoire diversity, and the Morisita-Horn index was used to measure how similar tumor and blood repertoires were. TCRdb ran its own pipeline on the public reads, namely fastp trimming at Q25 and MiXCR clone calling, and kept in-frame beta chains. The V and J calls, along with clone size, are taken from TCRdb and not from the paper's own processing. This sample has some 19,000 clones in its table, and just over 25% of those were observed once. In total, the top ten clones hold roughly 3.1% of the sample.

None of the patients had been given any treatment before thyroid surgery. Using T-cell receptor beta sequencing, the researchers looked back retrospectively at clinical samples from patients, gathered between about 2011 and 2018. The sequence came from a male donor with papillary thyroid cancer or a benign thyroid nodule (not recorded which). Some clones in this sample may be carry-over from other donors' samples. The sample was blood.

The CDR3 loop reads CASSLSGISNQPQHF. The DNA sequence reads TGTGCCAGCAGCTTATCAGGAATTAGCAATCAGCCCCAGCATTTT. The chain employs TRBV7-2 and TRBJ1-5, with no confidently assigned D gene. The CDR3 numbers 15 residues from cysteine through phenylalanine. The retained sequence is limited to the CDR3, 45 bases, with the frame set at the first base. V and J lose 2 bases and 0 bases, and a span of 8 bases separates them. As encoded in the germline V gene, CDR1 is SGHTA while CDR2 is FQGNSA.